This TCR beta chain comes out of a study of T-cell reconstitution after alpha-beta-depleted transplantation in children. Study conclusions and caveats: Some patients owed their high day-60 TCRbeta diversity to surviving recipient T cells and thymic progenitors. A year had passed since transplant, and T-cell counts and diversity by then came mostly from newly produced T cells.

Construction of the TCRbeta library involved unique molecular identifiers. TCRdb recomputed calls from the PCR reads with MiXCR, one row per CDR3 protein. The sample shows about 420,000 distinct CDR3 sequences, roughly 15% of them seen only once. Notes on this clonotype: Its antigen is still unknown.

V lost 4 bases, J lost 0 bases, and 12 bases stayed unmatched. Germline V CDR1 and CDR2: SGHRS, YFSETQ. This CDR3 has 19 amino acids. This sequence joins TRBV5-1 and TRBJ2-1; TRBD1 matches 11 bases. Material: PBMCs, mostly from graft donor cells, obtained 360 days after TCRalphabeta/CD19-depleted stem cell transplant. The source is a boy younger than two who had a stem cell transplant for Wiskott-Aldrich syndrome, so the T cells may come from the graft donor. The CDR3 sequence is CASSPKDRGPNSSYNEQFF. The CDR3 bases are TGCGCCAGCAGCCCAAAGGACAGGGGGCCTAACAGCTCCTACAATGAGCAGTTCTTC.